One and the same sample provided the 21 T cell receptor beta chains below, sequenced in a study of molecular identifiers for immune sequencing clone quantification. TCRdb recomputed calls from the PCR reads with MiXCR, one row per CDR3 protein. The data hold 75,000 to 95,000 distinct CDR3 sequences, with roughly 23% observed a single time. Sequenced material: naive CD8+ T cells from blood, with Jurkat cell RNA spiked in. Subset described: FACS-sorted CD8+CD4-CCR7+CD45RA+ naive T cells. These receptor sequences come from a human donor in good health. Some libraries in this study had Jurkat cell RNA spiked in.

V and J are TRBV11-2 and TRBJ2-5; D unresolved. The V gene lost 0 bases and the J gene lost 13 bases, with 21 bases spanning the gap. CDR3 length equals 15 residues. The germline V gene encodes CDR1 SGHAT and CDR2 FQNNGV. The CDR3 here is CASSLERPRPAAPYF. In nucleotides, the CDR3 is TGTGCCAGCAGCTTAGAGCGCCCGCGGCCGGCGGCCCCGTACTTC. Full variable domain (outside the CDR3, taken from reference TRBV11-2 and TRBJ2-5): EAGVAQSPRYKIIEKRQSVAFWCNPISGHATLYWYQQILGQGPKLLIQFQNNGVVDDSQLPKDRFSAERLKGVDSTLKIQPAKLEDSAVYLCASSLERPRPAAPYFGPGTRLLVL.

This clonotype was counted at least ten times. The chain uses TRBV10-3 and TRBJ2-5; no clear D. This CDR3 spans 11 amino acids. V lost 6 bases and J lost 0, with 2 bases in between. CDR1 is ENHRY, CDR2 SYGVKD, per germline. CDR3 in amino acids: CAIRDQETQYF. CDR3 in DNA: TGTGCCATCAGGGACCAAGAGACCCAGTACTTC.

This chain joins TRBV10-3 and TRBJ2-3, with TRBD2 matching 7 bases. With V trimmed by 0 bases and J by 0 bases, 15 bases remained unmatched. Per the germline V gene, CDR1 is ENHRY and CDR2 is SYGVKD. The CDR3 extends over 20 amino acids. CDR3 bases: TGTGCCATCAGTGAGTCTTCTAGCGGAGCCAGACTAGTAAGCACAGATACGCAGTATTTT. Its protein is CAISESSSGARLVSTDTQYF.

In its sample, this clonotype was seen a few times. The rearrangement links TRBV12-3 or TRBV12-4 to TRBJ2-6; D gene unclear. This CDR3 has 17 amino acids. V lost 1 base to trimming and J lost 3 bases, with 13 bases between them. CDR3 residues: CASSLGEGFGGANVLTF. The CDR3 DNA reads TGTGCCAGCAGTTTAGGGGAAGGGTTCGGTGGGGCCAACGTCCTGACTTTC.

This clonotype was detected only a few times. The chain uses TRBV5-1 and TRBJ2-3, with D possibly TRBD2 on 5 matching bases. Germline loops: CDR1 SGHRS, CDR2 YFSETQ. The CDR3 loop spans 15 amino acids. Trimming left V 0 bases short and J 0 bases short, with 8 bases between. The CDR3 DNA reads TGCGCCAGCAGCTTGGACAGCGGTAGCACAGATACGCAGTATTTT. Translated: CASSLDSGSTDTQYF.

In this sample, this clonotype turned up a few times. V usage is TRBV27 and J usage is TRBJ2-3, with a tentative D call TRBD2 (5 bases). This CDR3 is built from 14 residues. Trimming removed 4 bases from V and 0 bases from J, with 8 bases in between. Germline values: CDR1 MNHEY, CDR2 SMNVEV (reference sequence). The CDR3 DNA reads TGTGCCAGCAGTTCTGGACTCAGCACAGATACGCAGTATTTT. Translated: CASSSGLSTDTQYF.

V usage is TRBV6-6 and J usage is TRBJ1-6; no definite D call. Per germline, CDR1 MNHNY and CDR2 SVGAGI (reference sequence). This CDR3 has 13 residues. V shed 4 bases and J shed 6 bases, with 7 bases lying between them. The CDR3 loop is CASSFNSNSPLHF. In DNA form, the CDR3 reads TGTGCCAGCAGTTTTAATTCTAATTCACCCCTCCACTTT.

This clonotype was detected ten times or more. V usage is TRBV28 and J usage is TRBJ2-7; D unclear. Germline V gene sequence: CDR1 MDHEN, CDR2 SYDVKM. The length of the CDR3 is 10 residues. V lost 6 bases, J lost 3 bases, and 3 bases lay in between. The CDR3 DNA reads TGTGCCAGCAGCCACTACGAGCAGTACTTC. It yields the protein CASSHYEQYF.

The table lists this clonotype with a few counts. The chain couples TRBV6-6 to TRBJ1-2; no clear D. This CDR3 has 15 amino acids. The V end was cut by 2 bases, the J end by 6 bases, with 16 bases between. Germline CDR1 and CDR2: MNHNY and SVGAGI (reference sequence). The CDR3 bases are TGTGCCAGCAGTTACCCCACCACGGACGGAAATGGCTACACCTTC. Protein product: CASSYPTTDGNGYTF.

About this clonotype itself: This may arise from a read error, as a much more abundant clone is one base away. This chain connects TRBV7-2 to TRBJ1-5, with D uncertain. This CDR3 spans 14 amino acids. Germline V gives CDR1 SGHTA, CDR2 FQGNSA. The CDR3 DNA is TGTGCCAGCAGCTTATATCCGGGAAATCAGCCCCAGCGTTTT. Protein: CASSLYPGNQPQRF.

As for this clonotype: With a much larger clone just one base away, this may be a read error. DNA for the CDR3: TGTGCCAGCAGTTACGGGGGGCCCCGAACAGATACGCAGTATTTT. Residues: CASSYGGPRTDTQYF. This chain uses TRBV6-5 with TRBJ2-3; D may match TRBD1 or TRBD2 (6 bases each). V dropped 2 bases and J dropped 3 bases, with 12 bases sitting between them. Germline V gives CDR1 MNHEY, CDR2 SVGAGI. The CDR3 contains 15 residues.

This clonotype was seen a few times. The chain couples TRBV5-1 to TRBJ1-1, with D perhaps TRBD1 (5 bases). The CDR3 length is 13 residues. Trimming shortened V by 0 bases and J by 4 bases, and 7 bases separated the two germline ends. Germline CDR1 SGHRS, CDR2 YFSETQ. CDR3 coding DNA: TGCGCCAGCAGCTTGGGGGGGGTCACTGAAGCTTTCTTT. Protein product: CASSLGGVTEAFF. Drawing the rest from reference TRBV5-1 and TRBJ1-1, the complete variable domain is KAGVTQTPRYLIKTRGQQVTLSCSPISGHRSVSWYQQTPGQGLQFLFEYFSETQRNKGNFPGRFSGRQFSNSRSEMNVSTLELGDSALYLCASSLGGVTEAFFGQGTRLTVV.

On this clonotype: A much larger clone differs by one base, so this may be a read error. The chain links TRBV6-2 or TRBV6-3 to TRBJ1-5; no definite D call. Germline V lookup: CDR1 MNHEY, CDR2 SVGEGT. This CDR3 is 12 amino acids long. The CDR3 spells CASSPWAQPRHF. DNA of the CDR3: TGTGCCAGCAGTCCATGGGCTCAGCCCCGGCATTTT.

As concerns this clonotype: A much larger clonotype is one base distant, so this may be a read error. This sequence joins TRBV12-3 or TRBV12-4 and TRBJ2-3; D not resolved. The V and J ends lost 4 bases and 8 bases respectively, with 13 bases between them. The CDR3 spans 13 residues. The CDR3 sequence is CASSSTNLGTQYF. The CDR3 DNA is TGTGCCAGCAGTTCCACAAATCTGGGTACGCAGTATTTT.

The chain recombines TRBV9 with TRBJ2-5; TRBD2 matches 7 bases. V lost 2 bases, J lost 4 bases, and 5 bases stayed unmatched. The CDR3 runs to 14 residues. The V gene's germline CDR1 is SGDLS and CDR2 YYNGEE. This chain's CDR3 is CASSVREGRETQYF. CDR3 nucleotide sequence: TGTGCCAGCAGCGTGAGGGAGGGCCGAGAGACCCAGTACTTC.

The J gene is TRBJ1-5, the V gene TRBV3-1; D gene uncertain. Germline V lookup: CDR1 LGHDT, CDR2 YNNKEL (reference sequence). The V end was cut by 0 bases, the J end by 2 bases, with 11 bases between. There are 16 residues in the CDR3. In nucleotides, the CDR3 is TGTGCCAGCAGCCAAGATGCGGGTGACGGCAATCAGCCCCAGCATTTT. Protein product: CASSQDAGDGNQPQHF.

This clonotype has just a few counts. The gene calls are TRBV19 and TRBJ1-1, with D unclear. The CDR3 length is 16 residues. V dropped 5 bases and J dropped 4 bases, with 20 bases sitting between them. Per germline, CDR1 LNHDA and CDR2 SQIVND (reference sequence). In DNA form, the CDR3 reads TGTGCCAGTAGTGGGGTAGGGATGTCCCTGAGCACTGAAGCTTTCTTT. Residues: CASSGVGMSLSTEAFF.

The chain combines TRBV6-6 with TRBJ2-1; no clear D. This CDR3 region has 16 residues. Germline-derived CDR1 and CDR2 are MNHNY and SVGAGI (reference sequence). Trimming removed 10 bases from V and 4 bases from J, with 23 bases in between. The DNA of the CDR3 is TGTGCCATCGCCGGGCCGGGTGGAAGAACTTACAATGAGCAGTTCTTC. Amino acid sequence: CAIAGPGGRTYNEQFF.

This clonotype was seen repeatedly, ten times or more. The genes are TRBV6-2 or TRBV6-3 and TRBJ1-4; D possibly corresponds to TRBD1 (5 bases). The CDR3 runs to 14 residues. Trimming cost V 6 bases and J 5 bases, with 13 bases left between them. Germline-derived CDR1 and CDR2 are MNHEY and SVGEGT. CDR3 sequence: CASSKTALNEKLFF. The CDR3 DNA reads as TGTGCCAGCAGCAAGACAGCCCTGAATGAAAAACTGTTTTTT.

This clonotype showed up just a few times. The V gene is TRBV3-1, the J gene TRBJ2-3; 11 bases map to TRBD2. The J segment lost 6 bases and the V segment lost 1 base, leaving 9 bases of the junction unmatched. The CDR3 contains 17 residues. Looked up from germline, CDR1 is LGHDT and CDR2 is YNNKEL (reference sequence). The CDR3 loop reads CASSQAIAGGPGDTQYF. In DNA, the CDR3 is TGTGCCAGCAGCCAAGCAATAGCGGGAGGGCCTGGGGATACGCAGTATTTT.

The chain is built from TRBV12-3 or TRBV12-4 and TRBJ1-4; D gene ambiguous. CDR3 length: 14 amino acids. V lost 5 bases and J 4 bases, leaving 11 bases between the germline ends. CDR3 nucleotides: TGTGCCAGCAGTGACGGACTGAGTAATGAAAAACTGTTTTTT. This sequence encodes CASSDGLSNEKLFF.